Listed below are T cell receptor beta chains from one sample, sequenced in a study of cytomegalovirus exposure and HLA in healthy donors. Some clones are missing from TCRdb's copy, which holds only in-frame ones; the method was immunoSEQ multiplex PCR. The profile shows under 150,000 clones, 78% of them singletons. Sequenced material: PBMCs. These receptors were obtained from a woman aged 30 to 39 in good health and CMV-seropositive. The CDR3 runs from the conserved cysteine through the conserved F or W. Fields, in order: J gene, clone size, V gene, D gene, CDR3 protein, CDR3 DNA. The D gene is left open where the match is weak. The listing skips clone size in some rows; elsewhere it reads once, few, many or a size class.

TRBJ2-3,-,TRBV2,TRBD1,CASSGQGAPDTQYF,TGTGCCAGCAGTGGACAGGGGGCGCCAGATACGCAGTATTTT
TRBJ2-1,-,TRBV7-8,TRBD1,CASRTTGPSYNEQFF,TGTGCCAGCAGGACGACAGGGCCCTCCTACAATGAGCAGTTCTTC
TRBJ2-3,once,TRBV7-3,TRBD1,CASSSSQGSDTQYF,TGTGCCAGCAGCTCGTCACAGGGGTCGGATACGCAGTATTTT
TRBJ1-3,once,TRBV5-1,-,CASTEGSGTGNTIYF,TGCGCCAGCACTGAAGGGTCCGGGACTGGAAACACCATATATTTT
TRBJ1-3,-,TRBV4-2,-,CASSQAGSSGNTIYF,TGTGCCAGCAGCCAGGCAGGAAGCTCTGGAAACACCATATATTTT
TRBJ2-5,few,TRBV18,TRBD1,CASSPLTGMETQYF,TGTGCCAGCTCACCCCTGACAGGGATGGAGACCCAGTACTTC
TRBJ2-3,-,TRBV5-1,TRBD1,CASSLGTGRDTQYF,TGCGCCAGCAGCTTGGGGACAGGGCGGGATACGCAGTATTTT
TRBJ2-3,-,TRBV5-1,TRBD1,CASSYLGTATDTQYF,TGCGCCAGCAGCTATCTCGGGACAGCCACAGATACGCAGTATTTT
TRBJ1-2,-,TRBV2,TRBD1,CASSEQGANGYTF,TGTGCCAGCAGTGAACAGGGGGCAAATGGCTACACCTTC
TRBJ1-6,-,TRBV9,TRBD1,CASSVADRANSPLHF,TGTGCCAGCAGCGTAGCGGACAGGGCAAATTCACCCCTCCACTTT
TRBJ1-6,-,TRBV13,-,CASSLGEGSSPLHF,TGTGCCAGCAGCTTAGGAGAGGGCTCTTCACCCCTCCACTTT
TRBJ2-3,-,TRBV7-2,-,CASSLDRSSTDTQYF,TGTGCCAGCAGCTTAGACCGGTCTAGCACAGATACGCAGTATTTT
TRBJ2-4,-,TRBV11-1,-,CASSLLGVLGKNIQYF,TGTGCCAGCAGCCTCCTCGGGGTATTAGGCAAAAACATTCAGTACTTC
TRBJ1-1,-,TRBV7-9,-,CASSLGGMNTEAFF,TGTGCCAGCAGCTTAGGAGGGATGAACACTGAAGCTTTCTTT
TRBJ1-6,-,TRBV28,-,CASRFGAGPSYNSPLHF,TGTGCCAGCAGATTTGGTGCGGGGCCCTCCTATAATTCACCCCTCCACTTT
TRBJ1-3,few,TRBV5-4,-,CASSTGRSRVGNTIYF,TGTGCCAGCAGCACCGGCCGGAGCAGGGTTGGAAACACCATATATTTT
TRBJ1-2,-,TRBV9,-,CASSPFEGGYTF,TGTGCCAGCAGCCCTTTCGAGGGTGGCTACACCTTC